This record looks at one T cell receptor beta chain sequence and its context. Its binding antigen is unknown. No much larger clonotype is one base removed from it; base qualities were not supplied. This record belongs to a study of cytomegalovirus exposure and HLA in healthy donors (dated by TCRdb to about 2017). Looking at the study overall: The roughly 650 repertoires of the first cohort and the 120 validation repertoires were produced on the same platform, according to a later analysis. To predict cytomegalovirus infection status, the study combined high-throughput TCR immunosequencing, statistical association of individual TCRs with disease status, and machine learning. The study aimed to test whether signatures of past pathogen exposure could be identified by cataloging public T cell receptors. Along with the 666-subject first cohort, a separate validation cohort of over a hundred different subjects was used.

The donors belonged to the validation cohort of about 120 subjects, which was separate from the approximately 700-subject first cohort. CDR1 SGHKS and CDR2 YYEKEE were looked up in the germline V gene (reference sequence). The germline V end is reduced by 4 bases and the J end by 5 bases; junction bases left unmatched: 11. From the cysteine through the phenylalanine, the CDR3 covers 16 amino acids. Only CDR3 DNA remains: 48 bases, in frame from the first base. The investigation overall reported the following: The classifier was reported to diagnose cytomegalovirus status with high specificity and sensitivity in both the original and validation cohorts. The authors suggested that the approach could potentially be extended to other disease states and immunological phenotypes. The validation cohort had no HLA typing available for a later analysis, so co-occurrence within that cohort was assessed over all 120 or so repertoires. In vitro tests confirmed that a few of the cytomegalovirus-associated TCR beta chains recognize cytomegalovirus antigens. Of the cluster scores, 85% to 95% were above 0 in a later analysis, which found that TCRs clustered in the first cohort also tended to co-occur in the roughly 130 validation repertoires. A total of 150 to 200 TCR beta chains were listed by the study as associated with cytomegalovirus. Most TCR sequences were seen in very few donors, while some public TCRs were found in many individuals.

The library came from the immunoSEQ multiplex PCR assay. In the source study's methods: A statistical classification framework was developed to diagnose cytomegalovirus status using the catalog of TCR beta chain sequences. The table comes from immuneACCESS by way of TCRdb, which keeps in-frame sequences with V and J called. Part of the clones is missing from these tables; in studies checked, under half for an unresolved V gene and the rest for unknown reasons. The D gene and trimming were derived from the DNA, and the V and J assignments and clone size from that table. The sample profile shows 150,000 to 200,000 clones; around 84% of them were found once. 15% to 20% of the sample is held by the ten biggest clonotypes.

The receptor was derived from a man between 18 and 29 years old in good health and CMV-seropositive. Recombination joined TRBV5-5 with TRBJ1-4; 7 nucleotides in the junction match TRBD1. Sequenced material: PBMCs. The base sequence is TGTGCCAGCAGCCTGGGGCAGGGGGTAGGGAATGAAAAACTGTTTTTT. It translates as CASSLGQGVGNEKLFF.